The clone carrying this T cell receptor (beta chain) was detected only a few times. The data belong to a study of blood T cells in healthy people across ages. Through a sample-barcoded 5' primer and a J-beta primer mix, a second PCR was run for roughly 6 to 11 cycles. TCRdb used MiXCR to reprocess the 5' RACE reads, holding one entry per CDR3 protein. Of about 580,000 distinct CDR3 sequences in the sample, around 50% are singletons; the top ten hold around 24%. With 2 bases removed from V and 2 bases from J, the gap between germline ends came to 10 bases. Germline V gene data show CDR1 as DFQATT and CDR2 as SNEGSKA (reference sequence). The CDR3 sequence is 14 residues long.

The chain links TRBV20-1 to TRBJ1-5; D remains unclear. The sample taken for sequencing was blood. The sequence derives from a man older than 75 in good health. CDR3 amino acids: CSARNALGNQPQHF. In DNA form, the CDR3 reads TGCAGTGCTAGAAATGCTCTGGGCAATCAGCCCCAGCATTTT.